These T cell receptor beta chains were read from a single sample in a study of shared clonotypes between healthy human individuals. The protocol was immunoSEQ multiplex PCR, while the TCRdb copy is restricted to in-frame clones and leaves out a portion. The sample records a few million clones, over 85% being singletons. Sequenced: naive CD4+ T cells sorted from blood. Receptors originate from a man between 18 and 29 years old in good health. Each CDR3 is given with its conserved first and last residue. The order of the fields is CDR3 length, J gene, V gene, clone size, D gene, CDR3 DNA, CDR3 protein. D genes are given only for firm matches. Clone size is stated in some rows and not others, as once, few, many or a class when expanded.

len: 12; j_gene: TRBJ2-7; v_gene: TRBV29-1; abundance: -; d_gene: -; CDR3nt: TGCAGCGTTGTAAAGTTGTCCTACGAGCAGTACTTC; CDR3aa: CSVVKLSYEQYF
len: 13; j_gene: TRBJ1-2; v_gene: TRBV30; abundance: -; d_gene: -; CDR3nt: TGTGCCTGGAGTGTTCCCCAAAATCATGGCTACACCTTC; CDR3aa: CAWSVPQNHGYTF
len: 10; j_gene: TRBJ2-7; v_gene: TRBV10-3; abundance: -; d_gene: -; CDR3nt: TGCGCCAGCCTCGGCTACGAGCAGTACTTC; CDR3aa: CASLGYEQYF
len: 14; j_gene: TRBJ1-4; v_gene: TRBV21-1; abundance: -; d_gene: -; CDR3nt: TGTGCCAGCAAAGGGGCGGGATCTAATGAAAAACTGTTTTTT; CDR3aa: CASKGAGSNEKLFF
len: 13; j_gene: TRBJ1-2; v_gene: TRBV6-5; abundance: once; d_gene: -; CDR3nt: TGTGCCAGCAGCCGGGACGGAATGCATGGCTACACCTTC; CDR3aa: CASSRDGMHGYTF
len: 15; j_gene: TRBJ1-5; v_gene: TRBV6-1; abundance: -; d_gene: -; CDR3nt: TGTGCCAGCAGCCCCACAGGGAATAGCAATCAGCCCCAGCATTTT; CDR3aa: CASSPTGNSNQPQHF
len: 16; j_gene: TRBJ1-4; v_gene: TRBV9; abundance: -; d_gene: -; CDR3nt: TGTGCCAGCAGCGTGGCCGACTTTGGAATCGGGGAAAAACTGTTTTTT; CDR3aa: CASSVADFGIGEKLFF
len: 15; j_gene: TRBJ1-2; v_gene: TRBV9; abundance: -; d_gene: TRBD1; CDR3nt: TGTGCCAGCAGCGCCAGGACAGGGGGCAACTATGGCTACACCTTC; CDR3aa: CASSARTGGNYGYTF
len: 14; j_gene: TRBJ1-2; v_gene: TRBV19; abundance: once; d_gene: -; CDR3nt: TGTGCCAGTAGTCTCGATTTCGAGGGCTATGGCTACACCTTC; CDR3aa: CASSLDFEGYGYTF
len: 18; j_gene: TRBJ1-6; v_gene: TRBV12-2; abundance: -; d_gene: -; CDR3nt: TGTGCAAGTCGCCTACATGGCTCATACTCGGTGGGGAATTCACCCCTCCACTTT; CDR3aa: CASRLHGSYSVGNSPLHF
len: 14; j_gene: TRBJ1-5; v_gene: TRBV6-1; abundance: -; d_gene: TRBD1; CDR3nt: TGTGCCAGCAGTGGACAGGGTGTTCATCAGCCCCAGCATTTT; CDR3aa: CASSGQGVHQPQHF
len: 19; j_gene: TRBJ2-1; v_gene: TRBV4-3; abundance: -; d_gene: -; CDR3nt: TGCGCCAGCAGCCCTAATATGGTGGTGGGGGCTAGCTCCTACAATGAGCAGTTCTTC; CDR3aa: CASSPNMVVGASSYNEQFF
len: 11; j_gene: TRBJ1-1; v_gene: TRBV19; abundance: few; d_gene: -; CDR3nt: TGTGCCAGTAGCAACACAGGAAGAGCTTTCTTT; CDR3aa: CASSNTGRAFF
len: 15; j_gene: TRBJ1-1; v_gene: TRBV10-2; abundance: -; d_gene: TRBD1; CDR3nt: TGCGCCAGCAGTGAGACAGGGGGCCTGAACACTGAAGCTTTCTTT; CDR3aa: CASSETGGLNTEAFF
len: 13; j_gene: TRBJ2-1; v_gene: TRBV2; abundance: -; d_gene: TRBD1; CDR3nt: TGTGCCAGCAGCGCCGACAGGGGATATGAGCAGTTCTTC; CDR3aa: CASSADRGYEQFF
len: 13; j_gene: TRBJ2-5; v_gene: TRBV7-7; abundance: -; d_gene: -; CDR3nt: TGTGCTAGCAGCTTAGCCGGAACCGAGACCCAGTACTTC; CDR3aa: CASSLAGTETQYF
len: 17; j_gene: TRBJ1-4; v_gene: TRBV4-1; abundance: -; d_gene: -; CDR3nt: TGCGCCAGCAGCCAAGATCCGGGTTATGGCCCTAATGAAAAACTGTTTTTT; CDR3aa: CASSQDPGYGPNEKLFF
len: 15; j_gene: TRBJ2-2; v_gene: TRBV7-6; abundance: -; d_gene: -; CDR3nt: TGTGCCAGCAGCTTACCGCAGGGCTCCACCGGGGAGCTGTTTTTT; CDR3aa: CASSLPQGSTGELFF
len: 13; j_gene: TRBJ1-1; v_gene: TRBV6-6; abundance: -; d_gene: -; CDR3nt: TGTGCCAGCAGTACCAGGGAGAACACTGAAGCTTTCTTT; CDR3aa: CASSTRENTEAFF
len: 13; j_gene: TRBJ2-7; v_gene: TRBV10-3; abundance: once; d_gene: -; CDR3nt: TGTGCCATCAGTGAGTCCAGGGGCTACGAGCAGTACTTC; CDR3aa: CAISESRGYEQYF
len: 16; j_gene: TRBJ2-3; v_gene: TRBV11-2; abundance: -; d_gene: TRBD2; CDR3nt: TGTGCCAGCAGCTTAGGAACGGGGGGGAGCACAGATACGCAGTATTTT; CDR3aa: CASSLGTGGSTDTQYF
len: 17; j_gene: TRBJ1-2; v_gene: TRBV4-3; abundance: -; d_gene: -; CDR3nt: TGCGCCAGCAGCCAAGATGGCACAGTTAATCCTAACTATGGCTACACCTTC; CDR3aa: CASSQDGTVNPNYGYTF
len: 13; j_gene: TRBJ1-1; v_gene: TRBV9; abundance: few; d_gene: TRBD1; CDR3nt: TGTGCCAGCAGCGTAGTGACAGGGACTGAAGCTTTCTTT; CDR3aa: CASSVVTGTEAFF
len: 13; j_gene: TRBJ1-3; v_gene: TRBV27; abundance: -; d_gene: -; CDR3nt: TGTGCCAGCAGTTTTCAGCTTGGAAACACCATATATTTT; CDR3aa: CASSFQLGNTIYF
len: 17; j_gene: TRBJ2-5; v_gene: TRBV5-1; abundance: -; d_gene: TRBD1; CDR3nt: TGCGCCAGCAGGTTGAGTCGTGGGACAGGGTTTCAAGAGACCCAGTACTTC; CDR3aa: CASRLSRGTGFQETQYF
len: 15; j_gene: TRBJ1-4; v_gene: TRBV11-2; abundance: -; d_gene: -; CDR3nt: TGTGCCAGCAGCCCAACGTACAGGGTATGGGAAAAACTGTTTTTT; CDR3aa: CASSPTYRVWEKLFF
len: 15; j_gene: TRBJ2-7; v_gene: TRBV19; abundance: once; d_gene: TRBD1; CDR3nt: TGTGCCAGTAGTGGGACAGGGGATGTAGGCTACGAGCAGTACTTC; CDR3aa: CASSGTGDVGYEQYF
len: 13; j_gene: TRBJ2-1; v_gene: TRBV4-3; abundance: -; d_gene: -; CDR3nt: TGCGCCAGCAGCCAAGATCGGGACACGGGTTCGTTCTTC; CDR3aa: CASSQDRDTGSFF
len: 14; j_gene: TRBJ2-7; v_gene: TRBV25-1; abundance: -; d_gene: -; CDR3nt: TGTGCCAGCAGCGCTGCTCGGATTGGGAACGAGCAGTACTTC; CDR3aa: CASSAARIGNEQYF
len: 15; j_gene: TRBJ2-6; v_gene: TRBV5-1; abundance: -; d_gene: -; CDR3nt: TGCGCCAGCAGCTTGGGCAGCTCTGGGGCCAACGTCCTGACTTTC; CDR3aa: CASSLGSSGANVLTF
len: 16; j_gene: TRBJ2-1; v_gene: TRBV18; abundance: -; d_gene: -; CDR3nt: TGTGCCAGCTCACCGAGTGCAGGAAGCTCCTACAATGAGCAGTTCTTC; CDR3aa: CASSPSAGSSYNEQFF
len: 13; j_gene: TRBJ2-2; v_gene: TRBV19; abundance: -; d_gene: -; CDR3nt: TGTGCCAGTAGTATAGTGCCGTCCGGGGAGCTGTTTTTT; CDR3aa: CASSIVPSGELFF
len: 11; j_gene: TRBJ1-1; v_gene: TRBV29-1; abundance: -; d_gene: TRBD1; CDR3nt: TGCAGCGCGGGACAGGGGGCGGAAGCTTTCTTT; CDR3aa: CSAGQGAEAFF
len: 16; j_gene: TRBJ2-7; v_gene: TRBV7-2; abundance: -; d_gene: -; CDR3nt: TGTGCCAGCAGCATTCAGGGGGGAGCCCTCCCCTACGAGCAGTACTTC; CDR3aa: CASSIQGGALPYEQYF
len: 13; j_gene: TRBJ1-2; v_gene: TRBV5-8; abundance: -; d_gene: -; CDR3nt: TGTGCCAGCAGCTTGGGACGGTGGTATGGCTACACCTTC; CDR3aa: CASSLGRWYGYTF
len: 15; j_gene: TRBJ2-5; v_gene: TRBV5-1; abundance: few; d_gene: TRBD2; CDR3nt: TGCGCCAGCAGCTTGGGCGGGGGGACCCAAGAGACCCAGTACTTC; CDR3aa: CASSLGGGTQETQYF